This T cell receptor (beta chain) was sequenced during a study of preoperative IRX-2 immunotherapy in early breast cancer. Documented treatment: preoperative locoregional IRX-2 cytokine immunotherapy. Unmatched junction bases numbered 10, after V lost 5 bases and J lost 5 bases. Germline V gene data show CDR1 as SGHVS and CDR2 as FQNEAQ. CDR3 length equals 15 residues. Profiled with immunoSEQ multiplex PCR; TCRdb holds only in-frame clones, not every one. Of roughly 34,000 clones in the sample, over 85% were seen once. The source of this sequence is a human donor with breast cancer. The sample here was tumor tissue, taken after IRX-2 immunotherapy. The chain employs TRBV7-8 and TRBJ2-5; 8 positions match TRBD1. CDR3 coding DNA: TGTGCCAGCAGCCACCACGGGACAGGACCCGAGACCCAGTACTTC. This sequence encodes CASSHHGTGPETQYF.